This T cell receptor beta chain emerged from a study of STAT5B mutations in CD4+ large granular lymphocyte leukemia. The V end lost 8 bases, the J end lost 0 bases, and 5 bases lay between the germline ends. CDR1 is MNHNY, CDR2 SVGAGI, per germline (reference sequence). The length of the CDR3 is 12 residues. The survey-level immunoSEQ assay was used. The repertoire was sequenced with immunoSEQ multiplex PCR; TCRdb's copy has only in-frame clones and lacks some. The sample has over 30,000 clones, roughly 79% seen once. Study conclusions and caveats: Main leukemic clonotypes were patient-specific, but roughly 23% appeared at low frequency elsewhere. Compared with healthy controls (2/35), patient top clones favored TRBV06 (8/27).

Healthy controls were blood donor buffy coats. Worth noting for this clone: Its target is unknown.

This TCR was recovered from a human donor in good health. The chain joins TRBV6-6 to TRBJ1-3, with D uncertain. Source material: CD4+ T cells from blood buffy coats. CDR3 in DNA: TGTGCCAGCCAAAGCTCTGGAAACACCATATATTTT. Translated: CASQSSGNTIYF.